Listed here is a single T cell receptor beta chain. The antigen is unknown. This specimen comes from a study of cytomegalovirus exposure and HLA in healthy donors. Study details: About 85 million unique TCRs from HLA-typed donors were held in an early release of data.

Regarding the study as a whole: TRBV6-2, TRBV6-3 and some other V segments were excluded as indistinguishable. Testing in vitro showed a few CMV-associated chains specific for CMV antigens.

PCR was performed using 60 Vbeta and 13 Jbeta primers. TCRdb's table, derived via immunoSEQ multiplex PCR, lists solely in-frame clones and lacks some. The data contain over 100,000 clones, 77% of them singletons. Trimming cost V 3 bases and J 1 base; bases outside gene matches: 9. CDR1 is SGHAT and CDR2 is FQNNGV in the germline V gene. This CDR3 is 16 amino acids long. The chain links TRBV11-2 to TRBJ2-7; 7 bases are a match to TRBD1. The sequenced sample was PBMCs. The sequence was obtained from a middle-aged man in good health and CMV-seropositive. The CDR3 sequence: CASSLGDRYISYEQYF. The CDR3 DNA follows: TGTGCCAGCAGCTTGGGGGACAGATACATATCCTACGAGCAGTACTTC.